This entry lists 10 T cell receptor beta chains sequenced from one sample in a study of T cell responses to AZD1222 COVID-19 vaccine. Repertoires were generated with immunoSEQ multiplex PCR, while TCRdb's copy carries only in-frame clones and drops some. The top ten hold around 0.93% of the sample, which has 170,000 or so clones, 90% to 95% seen once. Specimen: peripheral blood, collected 28 days after the second dose of the MenACWY control vaccine. These receptors were taken from an adult who received the MenACWY meningococcal vaccine as a control.

In its sample, this clone was seen once. The chain combines TRBV11-2 with TRBJ1-2, with 7 bases lining up with TRBD1. The CDR3 is made up of 15 amino acids. Per the germline V gene, CDR1 is SGHAT and CDR2 is FQNNGV. V trimming: 5 bases; J trimming: 8 bases; junction bases outside the gene matches: 14. The CDR3 is CASSPMRTGGIGYTF. CDR3 DNA sequence: TGTGCCAGCAGCCCTATGAGGACAGGAGGTATCGGCTACACCTTC.

V is TRBV12-3 or TRBV12-4 and J is TRBJ1-6; D might be TRBD1 (5 bases). The CDR3 is 13 amino acids. V dropped 8 bases and J dropped 7 bases, with 12 bases sitting between them. The CDR3 protein is CASLRWGNSPLHF. Here the CDR3 DNA reads TGTGCCAGCCTCCGCTGGGGGAATTCACCCCTCCACTTT.

This chain links TRBV2 with TRBJ2-1; 9 nucleotides agree with TRBD2. Germline CDR1 and CDR2: SNHLY and FYNNEI. The CDR3 is made up of 15 amino acids. V shed 4 bases and J 0 bases; nucleotides not matched to a gene: 1. CDR3 protein: CASSGGGASYNEQFF. CDR3 nucleotides: TGTGCCAGCAGTGGCGGGGGGGCCTCCTACAATGAGCAGTTCTTC.

The sample holds one count of this clone. Other DNA sequences in this specimen translate into the identical CDR3. The chain is built from TRBV18 and TRBJ1-6; TRBD1 is a possible D gene (5 bases). This CDR3 region has 14 residues. Trimming took off 3 bases at V and 7 bases at J, with 10 bases between the two ends. The V gene's germline CDR1 is KGHSH and CDR2 LQKENI. The CDR3 reads CASSPAGNNSPLHF. The CDR3 DNA is TGTGCCAGCTCACCCGCAGGGAACAATTCACCCCTCCACTTT. The variable domain in full, with the rest retrieved from reference TRBV18 and TRBJ1-6, is NAGVMQNPRHLVRRRGQEARLRCSPMKGHSHVYWYRQLPEEGLKFMVYLQKENIIDESGMPKERFSAEFPKEGPSILRIQQVVRGDSAAYFCASSPAGNNSPLHFGNGTRLTVT.

The rearrangement uses TRBV19 and TRBJ1-2, with D tentatively TRBD1 (6 bases). The length of the CDR3 is 15 residues. V was cut by 6 bases and J by 4 bases, with 18 bases left in between. Looked up from germline, CDR1 is LNHDA and CDR2 is SQIVND (reference sequence). The CDR3 reads CASRLQGATFYGYTF. The CDR3 DNA reads TGTGCCAGTAGGCTACAGGGCGCAACTTTCTATGGCTACACCTTC.

The chain recombines TRBV5-4 with TRBJ1-2; D gene uncertain. Germline CDR1 is SGHNT and CDR2 is YYREEE (reference sequence). V gave up 2 bases and J gave up 3 bases, with 8 bases separating them. This CDR3 spans 13 amino acids. CDR3 nucleotides: TGTGCCAGCAGCTTTCCGGGCGACTATGGCTACACCTTC. Translated, it gives CASSFPGDYGYTF.

The chain couples TRBV25-1 to TRBJ1-6, with a tentative D call TRBD1 (5 bases). This CDR3 comprises 15 residues. Germline V gene data show CDR1 as MGHDK and CDR2 as SYGVNS. The germline V and J ends were trimmed by 4 bases and 6 bases, with 13 bases remaining between them. CDR3 loop: CASSAPQGLNSPLHF. DNA for the CDR3: TGTGCCAGCAGTGCGCCCCAGGGTCTTAATTCACCCCTCCACTTT.

The chain couples TRBV5-6 to TRBJ1-5, with TRBD1 matching 7 bases. The V and J ends lost 6 bases and 0 bases, in that order; junction bases with no gene match: 6. CDR1 SGHDT and CDR2 YYEEEE come from the germline V gene. This CDR3 comprises 15 residues. The CDR3 reads CASTWGTDSNQPQHF. For the CDR3, the DNA is TGTGCCAGCACCTGGGGGACAGATAGCAATCAGCCCCAGCATTTT.

The J gene is TRBJ1-4, the V gene TRBV21-1. TRBV21-1 counts as a pseudogene. The CDR3 consists of 20 residues. In DNA form, the CDR3 reads TGTGCCAGCAGCAAAACCTCGAAGACAGGGAGGGGTGCAACTAATGAAAAACTGTTTTTT. Protein sequence: CASSKTSKTGRGATNEKLFF.

This chain connects TRBV19 to TRBJ2-3, with unresolved D. CDR1 is LNHDA and CDR2 is SQIVND in the germline V gene (reference sequence). The length of the CDR3 is 15 residues. Trimming shortened V by 10 bases and J by 3 bases, and 20 bases separated the two germline ends. CDR3 in amino acids: CATQTGAAGTDTQYF. CDR3 nucleotides: TGTGCCACCCAGACCGGTGCGGCCGGAACAGATACGCAGTATTTT.